This TCR beta chain was documented in a study of blood T cells in healthy people across ages. Trimming took 3 bases from V and 0 from J, leaving 9 bases between them. The length of the CDR3 is 15 residues. Germline CDR1 reads MDHEN; CDR2 reads SYDVKM. With a J-beta primer mix and a sample-barcoded 5' primer, a second PCR ran about 6 to 11 cycles. TCRdb used MiXCR to reprocess the 5' RACE reads, holding one entry per CDR3 protein. The table lists hundreds of thousands of distinct CDR3 sequences, roughly 29% of them singletons, with approximately 30% in the top ten. The clonotype comes from a woman between 65 and 79 years old in good health. The sample was blood. The chain combines TRBV28 with TRBJ2-4, with D possibly matching TRBD1 (5 bases). The chain's CDR3 is CASSLDTLAKNIQYF. The CDR3 nucleotides read TGTGCCAGCAGTTTGGACACATTAGCCAAAAACATTCAGTACTTC.